This T cell receptor beta chain emerged from a study of post-analysis software for immune sequencing data. Comments on this clonotype: Its matching antigen is unknown.

Germline CDR1 and CDR2: SGHTA and FQGNSA. The CDR3 contains 15 residues. The ends lost 5 bases at V and 4 bases at J; junction bases unmatched: 9. cDNA libraries of TCR beta carried unique molecular identifiers. When roughly 1 to 10 million T cells were used, they gave a few hundred thousand cDNA molecules. TCRdb passed the PCR reads through MiXCR, listing each CDR3 protein once. The data contain hundreds of thousands of distinct CDR3 sequences, about 32% of them singletons. Findings of the study overall: Those with multiple sclerosis, the patient group, showed significantly lower normalized Chao1 diversity than controls. With TRBV5-6, TRBV5-1 and TRBV20-1 included, several TRBV segments were more frequent in patients than in controls. Samples prepared in the same batch strongly co-clustered by F measure.

Sequencing was performed on blood. This sequence was found in a girl between 10 and 17 years old with multiple sclerosis. V is TRBV7-2 and J is TRBJ2-5, with TRBD2 matching over 8 bases. The CDR3 DNA follows: TGTGCCAGCAGCATGGCCAGCGGGAGAGTAGAGACCCAGTACTTC. Translating gives CASSMASGRVETQYF.